These T cell receptor beta chains were read from a single sample in a study of blood T cell repertoires in COVID-19. Profiling relied on immunoSEQ multiplex PCR, and the TCRdb table lists in-frame clones only, not all of them. The profile shows about 95,000 clones, 89% of them singletons. The sample was peripheral blood. These receptors all stem from a man in his fifties or sixties with COVID-19, enrolled during active disease. CDR3s include the opening cysteine and the closing phenylalanine or tryptophan. Each record gives: V gene, J gene, clone size, D gene, CDR3 DNA, CDR3 protein. The D gene is left open where the match is weak. Clone size is given for some rows only: seen once, a few or many times, or a class if the clone is expanded.

TRBV11-3	TRBJ2-7	few	NA	TGTGCCAGCAGTCGAGGGCGATACGAGCAGTACTTC	CASSRGRYEQYF
TRBV19	TRBJ2-2	once	NA	TGTGCCAGTAGTATATCGAACACGAACACCGGGGAGCTGTTTTTT	CASSISNTNTGELFF
TRBV7-9	TRBJ2-3	NA	TRBD2	TGTGCCAGCAGCATTATAAGCGGGATCAGCACAGATACGCAGTATTTT	CASSIISGISTDTQYF
TRBV7-9	TRBJ1-2	NA	NA	TGTGCCAGCAGCTTAGACCTAGGCAGGGACTATGGCTACACCTTC	CASSLDLGRDYGYTF
TRBV6-5	TRBJ2-5	NA	NA	TGTGCCAGCAGAAAGGGGGAGCAAGAGACCCAGTACTTC	CASRKGEQETQYF
TRBV19	TRBJ1-4	NA	TRBD1	TGTGCCAGTAGTTCGCGACAGGGGGCGGCTGAAAAACTGTTTTTT	CASSSRQGAAEKLFF
TRBV19	TRBJ2-2	NA	TRBD2	TGTGCCAGTAATGGAATAGCGGGAGATGACGCCGGGGAGCTGTTTTTT	CASNGIAGDDAGELFF
TRBV6-5	TRBJ2-7	NA	NA	TGTGCCAGCAGCCTGGGACATCCTGGCTACGAGCAGTACTTC	CASSLGHPGYEQYF
TRBV5-1	TRBJ2-3	NA	NA	TGCGCCAGCAGCTCCGGGGACACAGATACGCAGTATTTT	CASSSGDTDTQYF
TRBV6-6	TRBJ1-2	few	TRBD1	TGTGCCACGAGACAGGGCTACGGCTACACCTTC	CATRQGYGYTF
TRBV19	TRBJ2-2	NA	TRBD2	TGTGCCAGTAGTGGACTAGCGGTCGTAATCGGGGAGCTGTTTTTT	CASSGLAVVIGELFF